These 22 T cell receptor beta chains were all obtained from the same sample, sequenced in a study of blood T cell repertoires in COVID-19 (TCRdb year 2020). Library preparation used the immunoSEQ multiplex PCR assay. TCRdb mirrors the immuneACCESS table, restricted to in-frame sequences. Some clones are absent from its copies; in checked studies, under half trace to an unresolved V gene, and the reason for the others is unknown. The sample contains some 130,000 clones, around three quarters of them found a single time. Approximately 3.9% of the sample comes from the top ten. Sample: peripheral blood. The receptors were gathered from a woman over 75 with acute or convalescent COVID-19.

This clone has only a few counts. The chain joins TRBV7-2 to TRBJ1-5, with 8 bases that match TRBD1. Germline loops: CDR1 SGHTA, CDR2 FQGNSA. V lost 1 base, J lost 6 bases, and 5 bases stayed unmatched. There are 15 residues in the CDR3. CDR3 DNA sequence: TGTGCCAGCAGCTTAGGGGGACAGGTAGGTCAGCCCCAGCATTTT. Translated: CASSLGGQVGQPQHF.

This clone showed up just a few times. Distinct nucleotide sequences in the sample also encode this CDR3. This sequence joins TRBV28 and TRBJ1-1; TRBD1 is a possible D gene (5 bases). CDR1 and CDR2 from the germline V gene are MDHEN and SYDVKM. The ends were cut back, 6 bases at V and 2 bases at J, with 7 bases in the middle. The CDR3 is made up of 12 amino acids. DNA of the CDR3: TGTGCCAGCAGCACAGGTAACACTGAAGCTTTCTTT. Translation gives CASSTGNTEAFF. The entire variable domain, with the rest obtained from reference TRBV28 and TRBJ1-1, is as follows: DVKVTQSSRYLVKRTGEKVFLECVQDMDHENMFWYRQDPGLGLRLIYFSYDVKMKEKGDIPEGYSVSREKKERFSLILESASTNQTSMYLCASSTGNTEAFFGQGTRLTVV.

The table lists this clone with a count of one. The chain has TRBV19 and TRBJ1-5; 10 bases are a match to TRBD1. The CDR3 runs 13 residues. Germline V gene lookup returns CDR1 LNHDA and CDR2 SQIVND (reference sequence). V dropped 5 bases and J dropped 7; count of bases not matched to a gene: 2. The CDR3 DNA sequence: TGTGCCAGTAGTGGGACAGGGGACCAGCCCCAGCATTTT. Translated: CASSGTGDQPQHF.

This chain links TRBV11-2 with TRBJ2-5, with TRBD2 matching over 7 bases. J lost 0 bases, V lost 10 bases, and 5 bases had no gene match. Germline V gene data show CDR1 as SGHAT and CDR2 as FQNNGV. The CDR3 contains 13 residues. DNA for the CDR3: TGTGCCACGAGCGGGGCCGACCAAGAGACCCAGTACTTC. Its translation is CATSGADQETQYF.

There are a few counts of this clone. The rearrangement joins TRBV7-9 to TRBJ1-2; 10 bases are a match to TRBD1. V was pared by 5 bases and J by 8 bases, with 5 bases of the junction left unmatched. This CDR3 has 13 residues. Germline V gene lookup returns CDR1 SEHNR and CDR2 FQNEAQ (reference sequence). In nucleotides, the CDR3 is TGTGCCAGCAGCACCGGACAGGGGGAAGGCTACACCTTC. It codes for CASSTGQGEGYTF.

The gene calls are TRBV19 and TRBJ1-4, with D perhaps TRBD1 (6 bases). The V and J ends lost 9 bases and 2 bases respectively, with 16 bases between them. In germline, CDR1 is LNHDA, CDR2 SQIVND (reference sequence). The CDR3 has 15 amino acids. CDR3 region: CARQGYLLTNEKLFF. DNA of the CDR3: TGTGCCAGACAGGGTTATCTTCTGACTAATGAAAAACTGTTTTTT.

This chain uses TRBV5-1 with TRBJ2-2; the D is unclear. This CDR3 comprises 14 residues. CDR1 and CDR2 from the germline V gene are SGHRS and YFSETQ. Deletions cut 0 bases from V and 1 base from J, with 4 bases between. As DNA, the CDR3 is TGCGCCAGCAGCTTGGCACAGAACACCGGGGAGCTGTTTTTT. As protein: CASSLAQNTGELFF.

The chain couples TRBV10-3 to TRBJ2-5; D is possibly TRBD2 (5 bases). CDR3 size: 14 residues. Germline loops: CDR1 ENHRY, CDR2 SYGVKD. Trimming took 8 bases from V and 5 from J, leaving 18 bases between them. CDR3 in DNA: TGTGCCATCTACGATAGCGCGATGGGGGAGACCCAGTACTTC. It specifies CAIYDSAMGETQYF.

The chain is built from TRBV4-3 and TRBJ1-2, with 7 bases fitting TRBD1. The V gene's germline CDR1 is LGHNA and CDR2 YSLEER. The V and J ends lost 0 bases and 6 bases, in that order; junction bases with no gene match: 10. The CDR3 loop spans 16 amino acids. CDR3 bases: TGCGCCAGCAGCCAAGATAGGGGACAGTGGTACGATGGCTACACCTTC. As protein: CASSQDRGQWYDGYTF.

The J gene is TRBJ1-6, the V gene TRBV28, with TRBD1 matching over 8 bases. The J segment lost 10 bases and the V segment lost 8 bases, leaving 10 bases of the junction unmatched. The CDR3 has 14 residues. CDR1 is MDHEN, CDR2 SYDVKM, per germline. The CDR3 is CASRGQGAISPLHF. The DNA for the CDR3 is TGTGCCAGCCGAGGCCAGGGGGCTATATCACCCCTCCACTTT. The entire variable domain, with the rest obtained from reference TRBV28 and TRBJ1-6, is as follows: DVKVTQSSRYLVKRTGEKVFLECVQDMDHENMFWYRQDPGLGLRLIYFSYDVKMKEKGDIPEGYSVSREKKERFSLILESASTNQTSMYLCASRGQGAISPLHFGNGTRLTVT.

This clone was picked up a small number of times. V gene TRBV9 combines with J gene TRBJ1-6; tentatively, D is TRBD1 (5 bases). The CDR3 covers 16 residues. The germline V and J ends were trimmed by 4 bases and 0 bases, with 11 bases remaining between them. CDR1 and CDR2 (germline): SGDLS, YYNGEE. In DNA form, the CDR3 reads TGTGCCAGCAGCCTCAGGGTCGGCTCCTATAATTCACCCCTCCACTTT. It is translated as CASSLRVGSYNSPLHF. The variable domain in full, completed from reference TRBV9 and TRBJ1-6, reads DSGVTQTPKHLITATGQRVTLRCSPRSGDLSVYWYQQSLDQGLQFLIQYYNGEERAKGNILERFSAQQFPDLHSELNLSSLELGDSALYFCASSLRVGSYNSPLHFGNGTRLTVT.

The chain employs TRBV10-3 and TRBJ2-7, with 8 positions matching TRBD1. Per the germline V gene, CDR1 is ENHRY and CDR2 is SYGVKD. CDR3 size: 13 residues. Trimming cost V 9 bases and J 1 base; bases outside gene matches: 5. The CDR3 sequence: CAISGTGSYEQYF. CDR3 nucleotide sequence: TGTGCCATTTCCGGGACAGGTTCCTACGAGCAGTACTTC.

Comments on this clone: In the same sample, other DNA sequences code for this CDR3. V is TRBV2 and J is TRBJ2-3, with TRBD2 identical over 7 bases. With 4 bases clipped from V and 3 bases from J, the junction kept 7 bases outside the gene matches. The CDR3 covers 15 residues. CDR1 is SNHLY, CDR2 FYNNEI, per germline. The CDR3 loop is CASSVLAGVTDTQYF. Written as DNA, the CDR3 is TGTGCCAGCAGTGTATTGGCGGGAGTAACAGATACGCAGTATTTT. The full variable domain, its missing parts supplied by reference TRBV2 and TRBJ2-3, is EPEVTQTPSHQVTQMGQEVILRCVPISNHLYFYWYRQILGQKVEFLVSFYNNEISEKSEIFDDQFSVERPDGSNFTLKIRSTKLEDSAMYFCASSVLAGVTDTQYFGPGTRLTVL.

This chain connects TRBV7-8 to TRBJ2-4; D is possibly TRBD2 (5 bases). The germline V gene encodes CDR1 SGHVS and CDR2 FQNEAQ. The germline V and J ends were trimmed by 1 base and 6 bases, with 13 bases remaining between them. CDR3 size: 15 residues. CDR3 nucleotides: TGTGCCAGCAGCTTAGACGGGAAGGCCGGAAACATTCAGTACTTC. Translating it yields CASSLDGKAGNIQYF.

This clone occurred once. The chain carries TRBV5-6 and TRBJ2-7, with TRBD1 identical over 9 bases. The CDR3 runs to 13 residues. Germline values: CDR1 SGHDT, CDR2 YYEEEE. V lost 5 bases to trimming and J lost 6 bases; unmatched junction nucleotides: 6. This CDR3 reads CASRSLTGGEQYF. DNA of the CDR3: TGTGCCAGCAGATCTTTGACAGGGGGCGAGCAGTACTTC.

The CDR3 nucleotides read TGTGCCAGCAGTCACGACAGGAACTATGGCTACACCTTC. Its translation is CASSHDRNYGYTF. The V and J genes are TRBV6-2 or TRBV6-3 and TRBJ1-2, with D possibly TRBD1 on 6 matching bases. The CDR3 has 13 residues. V lost 5 bases, J lost 2 bases, and 9 bases lay in between. The germline CDR1 and CDR2 sequences are MNHEY and SVGEGT.

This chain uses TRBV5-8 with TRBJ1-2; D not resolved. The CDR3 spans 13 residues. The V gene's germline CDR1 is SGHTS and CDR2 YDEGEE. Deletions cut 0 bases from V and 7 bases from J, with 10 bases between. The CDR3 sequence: CASSLAGRGGYTF. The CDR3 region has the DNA TGTGCCAGCAGCTTGGCAGGTCGGGGTGGCTACACCTTC.

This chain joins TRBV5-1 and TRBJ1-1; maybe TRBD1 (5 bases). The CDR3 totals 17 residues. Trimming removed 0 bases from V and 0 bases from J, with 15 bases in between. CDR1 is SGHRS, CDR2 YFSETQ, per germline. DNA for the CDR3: TGCGCCAGCAGCTTGGAAGGTAGGCGGGGGATGAACACTGAAGCTTTCTTT. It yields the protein CASSLEGRRGMNTEAFF.

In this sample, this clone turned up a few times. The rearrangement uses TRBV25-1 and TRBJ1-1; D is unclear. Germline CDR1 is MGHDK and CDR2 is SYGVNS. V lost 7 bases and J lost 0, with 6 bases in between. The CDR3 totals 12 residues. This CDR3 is CASISVNTEAFF. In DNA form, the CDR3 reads TGTGCCAGCATATCTGTGAACACTGAAGCTTTCTTT.

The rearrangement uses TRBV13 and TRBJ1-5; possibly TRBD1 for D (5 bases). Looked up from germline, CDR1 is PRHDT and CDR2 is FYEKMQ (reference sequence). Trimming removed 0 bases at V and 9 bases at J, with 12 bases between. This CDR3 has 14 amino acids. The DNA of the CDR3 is TGTGCCAGCAGCTTAGGCCTCCGGGGGTCGCCCCAGCATTTT. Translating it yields CASSLGLRGSPQHF.

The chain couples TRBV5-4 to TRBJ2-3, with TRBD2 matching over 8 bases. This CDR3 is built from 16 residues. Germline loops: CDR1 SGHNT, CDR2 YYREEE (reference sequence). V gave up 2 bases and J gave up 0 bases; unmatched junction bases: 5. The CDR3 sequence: CASSLTGGRSTDTQYF. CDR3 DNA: TGTGCCAGCAGCTTAACGGGGGGGAGGAGCACAGATACGCAGTATTTT. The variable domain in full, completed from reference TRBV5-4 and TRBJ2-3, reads ETGVTQSPTHLIKTRGQQVTLRCSSQSGHNTVSWYQQALGQGPQFIFQYYREEENGRGNFPPRFSGLQFPNYSSELNVNALELDDSALYLCASSLTGGRSTDTQYFGPGTRLTVL.

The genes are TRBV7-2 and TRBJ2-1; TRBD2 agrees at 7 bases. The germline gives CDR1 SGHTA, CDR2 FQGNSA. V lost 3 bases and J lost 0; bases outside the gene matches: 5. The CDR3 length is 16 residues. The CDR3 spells CASSLVAGGSYNEQFF. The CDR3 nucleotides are TGTGCCAGCAGCTTGGTAGCGGGTGGCTCCTACAATGAGCAGTTCTTC.